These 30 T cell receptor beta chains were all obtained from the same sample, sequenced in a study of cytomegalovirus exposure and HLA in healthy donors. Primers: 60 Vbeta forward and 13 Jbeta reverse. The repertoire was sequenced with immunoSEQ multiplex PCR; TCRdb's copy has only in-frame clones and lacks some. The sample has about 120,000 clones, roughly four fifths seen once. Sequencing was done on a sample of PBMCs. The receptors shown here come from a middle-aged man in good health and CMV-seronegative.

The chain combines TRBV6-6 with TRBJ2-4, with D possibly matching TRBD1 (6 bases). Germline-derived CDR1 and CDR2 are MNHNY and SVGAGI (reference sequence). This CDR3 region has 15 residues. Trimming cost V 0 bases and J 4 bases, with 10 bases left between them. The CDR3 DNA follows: TGTGCCAGCAGTTACTCGGGTCAGGGGAAAAACATTCAGTACTTC. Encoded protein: CASSYSGQGKNIQYF.

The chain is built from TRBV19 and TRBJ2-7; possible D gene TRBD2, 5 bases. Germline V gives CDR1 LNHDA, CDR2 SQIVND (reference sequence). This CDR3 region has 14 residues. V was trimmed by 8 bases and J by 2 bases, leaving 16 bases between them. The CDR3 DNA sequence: TGTGCCAGTCACCCGGGATCCAGCCCCTACGAGCAGTACTTC. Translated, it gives CASHPGSSPYEQYF.

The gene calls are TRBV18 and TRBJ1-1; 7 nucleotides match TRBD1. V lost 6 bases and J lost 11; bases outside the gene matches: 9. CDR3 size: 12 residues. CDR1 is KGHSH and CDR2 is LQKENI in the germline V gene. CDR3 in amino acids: CASSPGQEAAFF. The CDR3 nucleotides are TGTGCCAGCTCTCCTGGACAGGAGGCGGCTTTCTTT.

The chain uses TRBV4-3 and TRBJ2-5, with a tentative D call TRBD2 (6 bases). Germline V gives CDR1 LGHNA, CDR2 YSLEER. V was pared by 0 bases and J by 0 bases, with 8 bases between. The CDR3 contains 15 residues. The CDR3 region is CASSQDGGYQETQYF. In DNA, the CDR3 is TGCGCCAGCAGCCAAGATGGAGGGTACCAAGAGACCCAGTACTTC.

Here the CDR3 reads CASREPGQADTIYF. The CDR3, as DNA: TGTGCCAGCAGGGAACCGGGACAAGCGGACACCATATATTTT. The V gene is TRBV28, the J gene TRBJ1-3; D may be TRBD1 (6 bases). Germline loops: CDR1 MDHEN, CDR2 SYDVKM. The ends were cut back, 6 bases at V and 8 bases at J, with 17 bases in the middle. The CDR3 is made up of 14 amino acids.

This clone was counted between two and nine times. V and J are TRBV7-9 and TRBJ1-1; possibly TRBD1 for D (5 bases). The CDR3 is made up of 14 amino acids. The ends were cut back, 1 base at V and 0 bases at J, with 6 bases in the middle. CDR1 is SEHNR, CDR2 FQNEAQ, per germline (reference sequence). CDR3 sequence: CASSLDRLNTEAFF. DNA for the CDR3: TGTGCCAGCAGCTTAGACAGGCTGAACACTGAAGCTTTCTTT.

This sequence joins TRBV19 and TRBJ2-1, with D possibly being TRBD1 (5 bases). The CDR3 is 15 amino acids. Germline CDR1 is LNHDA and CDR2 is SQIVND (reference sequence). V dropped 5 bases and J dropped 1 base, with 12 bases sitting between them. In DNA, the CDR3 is TGTGCCAGTAGTGCACCAGGGCGGTCCTACAATGAGCAGTTCTTC. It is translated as CASSAPGRSYNEQFF.

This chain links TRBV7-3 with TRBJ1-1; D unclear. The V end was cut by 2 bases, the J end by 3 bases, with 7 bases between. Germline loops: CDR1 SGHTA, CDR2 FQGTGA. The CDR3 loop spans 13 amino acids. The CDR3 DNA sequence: TGTGCCAGCAGCTTATCACAGTACACTGAAGCTTTCTTT. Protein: CASSLSQYTEAFF.

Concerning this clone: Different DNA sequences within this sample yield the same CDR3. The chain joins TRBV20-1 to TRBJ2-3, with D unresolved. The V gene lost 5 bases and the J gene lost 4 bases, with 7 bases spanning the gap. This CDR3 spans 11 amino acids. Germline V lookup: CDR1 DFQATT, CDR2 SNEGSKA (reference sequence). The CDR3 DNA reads TGCAGTGCTTCGCTAGCAGATACGCAGTATTTT. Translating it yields CSASLADTQYF.

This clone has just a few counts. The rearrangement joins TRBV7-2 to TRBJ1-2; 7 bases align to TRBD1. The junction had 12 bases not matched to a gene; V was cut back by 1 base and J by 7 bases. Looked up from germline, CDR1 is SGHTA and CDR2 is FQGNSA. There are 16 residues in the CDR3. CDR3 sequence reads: CASSLEGTAGSAGYTF. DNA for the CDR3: TGTGCCAGCAGCTTAGAGGGGACAGCAGGTTCGGCTGGCTACACCTTC.

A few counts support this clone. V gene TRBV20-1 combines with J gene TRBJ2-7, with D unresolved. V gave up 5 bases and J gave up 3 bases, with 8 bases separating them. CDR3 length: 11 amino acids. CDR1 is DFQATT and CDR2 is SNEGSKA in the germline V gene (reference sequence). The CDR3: CSAGVYYEQYF. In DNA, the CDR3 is TGCAGTGCTGGAGTTTACTACGAGCAGTACTTC.

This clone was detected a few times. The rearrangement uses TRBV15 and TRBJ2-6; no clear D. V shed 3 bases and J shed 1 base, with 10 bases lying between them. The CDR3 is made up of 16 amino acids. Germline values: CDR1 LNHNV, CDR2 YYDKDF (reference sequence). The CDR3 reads CATSSNAESGANVLTF. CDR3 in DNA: TGTGCCACCAGCAGCAACGCAGAATCTGGGGCCAACGTCCTGACTTTC.

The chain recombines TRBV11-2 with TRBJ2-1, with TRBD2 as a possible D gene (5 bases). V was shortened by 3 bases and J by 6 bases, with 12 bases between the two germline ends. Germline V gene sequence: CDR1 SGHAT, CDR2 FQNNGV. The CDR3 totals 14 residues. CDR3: CASSFPGYRNEQFF. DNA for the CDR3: TGTGCCAGCAGCTTTCCGGGATACCGCAATGAGCAGTTCTTC.

Here the CDR3 reads CASSQDQGVTTDTQYF. CDR3 coding DNA: TGCGCCAGCAGCCAAGACCAAGGGGTTACCACAGATACGCAGTATTTT. The genes are TRBV4-1 and TRBJ2-3; a possible D gene is TRBD1 (5 bases). Germline lookup yields CDR1 MGHRA and CDR2 YSYEKL. CDR3 size: 16 residues. V was shortened by 0 bases and J by 2 bases, with 12 bases between the two germline ends.

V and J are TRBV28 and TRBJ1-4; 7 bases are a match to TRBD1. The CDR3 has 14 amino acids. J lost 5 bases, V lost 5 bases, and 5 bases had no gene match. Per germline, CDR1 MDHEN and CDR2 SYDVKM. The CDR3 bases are TGTGCCAGCAGTGCCGGACAGGAGAATGAAAAACTGTTTTTT. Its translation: CASSAGQENEKLFF.

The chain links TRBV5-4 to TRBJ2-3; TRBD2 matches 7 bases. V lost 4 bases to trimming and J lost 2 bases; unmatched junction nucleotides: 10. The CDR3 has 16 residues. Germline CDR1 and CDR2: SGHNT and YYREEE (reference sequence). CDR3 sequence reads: CASSLVGGGPTDTQYF. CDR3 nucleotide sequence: TGTGCCAGCAGCCTAGTCGGGGGAGGGCCCACAGATACGCAGTATTTT.

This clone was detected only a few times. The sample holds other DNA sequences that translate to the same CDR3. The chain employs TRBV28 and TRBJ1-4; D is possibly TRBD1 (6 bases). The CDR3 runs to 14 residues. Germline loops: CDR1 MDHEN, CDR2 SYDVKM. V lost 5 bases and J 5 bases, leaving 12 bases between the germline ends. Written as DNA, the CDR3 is TGTGCCAGCAGTCTATTACAGGGAAATGAAAAACTGTTTTTT. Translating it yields CASSLLQGNEKLFF.

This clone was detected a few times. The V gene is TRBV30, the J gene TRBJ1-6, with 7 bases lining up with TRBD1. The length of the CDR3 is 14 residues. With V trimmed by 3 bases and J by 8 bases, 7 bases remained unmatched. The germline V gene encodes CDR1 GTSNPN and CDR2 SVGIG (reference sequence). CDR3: CAWSGARGYSPLHF. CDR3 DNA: TGTGCCTGGAGCGGAGCCAGGGGGTATTCACCCCTCCACTTT. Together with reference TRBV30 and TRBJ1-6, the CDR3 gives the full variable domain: SQTIHQWPATLVQPVGSPLSLECTVEGTSNPNLYWYRQAAGRGLQLLFYSVGIGQISSEVPQNLSASRPQDRQFILSSKKLLLSDSGFYLCAWSGARGYSPLHFGNGTRLTVT.

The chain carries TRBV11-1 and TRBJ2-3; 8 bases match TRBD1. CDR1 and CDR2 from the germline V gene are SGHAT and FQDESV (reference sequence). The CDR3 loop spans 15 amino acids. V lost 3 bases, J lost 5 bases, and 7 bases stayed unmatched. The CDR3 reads CASSFLQGVIDTQYF. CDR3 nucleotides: TGTGCCAGCAGCTTCCTACAGGGGGTTATAGATACGCAGTATTTT. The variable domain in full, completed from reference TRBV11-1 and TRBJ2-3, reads EAEVAQSPRYKITEKSQAVAFWCDPISGHATLYWYRQILGQGPELLVQFQDESVVDDSQLPKDRFSAERLKGVDSTLKIQPAELGDSAMYLCASSFLQGVIDTQYFGPGTRLTVL.

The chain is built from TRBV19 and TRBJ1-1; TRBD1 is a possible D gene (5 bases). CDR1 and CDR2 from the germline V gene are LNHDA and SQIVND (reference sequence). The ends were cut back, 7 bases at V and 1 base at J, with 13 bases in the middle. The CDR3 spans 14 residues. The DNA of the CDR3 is TGTGCCAGTACCGTATTGACAGAGAACACTGAAGCTTTCTTT. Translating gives CASTVLTENTEAFF.

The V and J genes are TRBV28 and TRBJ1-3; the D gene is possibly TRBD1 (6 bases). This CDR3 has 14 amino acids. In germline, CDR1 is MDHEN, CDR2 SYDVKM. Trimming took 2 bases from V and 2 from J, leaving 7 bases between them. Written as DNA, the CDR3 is TGTGCCAGCAGTTTAGCAGGGGCTGGAAACACCATATATTTT. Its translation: CASSLAGAGNTIYF.

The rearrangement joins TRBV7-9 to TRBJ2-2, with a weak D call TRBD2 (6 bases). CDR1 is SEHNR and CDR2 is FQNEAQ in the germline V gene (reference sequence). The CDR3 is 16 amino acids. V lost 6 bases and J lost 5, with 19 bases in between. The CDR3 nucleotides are TGTGCCAGCAGACCATACGGGAGCCCTAGGACCGGGGAGCTGTTTTTT. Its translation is CASRPYGSPRTGELFF.

The CDR3 here is CASSLRGGGGNTIYF. The CDR3 nucleotides read TGTGCCAGCAGTTTACGAGGGGGCGGGGGAAACACCATATATTTT. The chain is built from TRBV27 and TRBJ1-3; 7 nucleotides align to TRBD1. Germline values: CDR1 MNHEY, CDR2 SMNVEV (reference sequence). V lost 2 bases to trimming and J lost 4 bases; unmatched junction nucleotides: 5. The CDR3 totals 15 residues.

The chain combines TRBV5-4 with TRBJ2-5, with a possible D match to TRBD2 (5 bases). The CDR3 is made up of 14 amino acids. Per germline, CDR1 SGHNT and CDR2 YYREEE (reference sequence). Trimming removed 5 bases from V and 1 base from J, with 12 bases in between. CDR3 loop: CASSSTSAQETQYF. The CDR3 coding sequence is TGTGCCAGCAGTTCAACTAGTGCCCAAGAGACCCAGTACTTC.

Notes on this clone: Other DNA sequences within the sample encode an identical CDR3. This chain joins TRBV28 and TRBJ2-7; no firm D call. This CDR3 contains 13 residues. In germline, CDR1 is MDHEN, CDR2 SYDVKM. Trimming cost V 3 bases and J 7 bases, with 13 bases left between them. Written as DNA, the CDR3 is TGTGCCAGCAGTTTGGGTCAGGTCAGTGAGCAGTACTTC. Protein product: CASSLGQVSEQYF. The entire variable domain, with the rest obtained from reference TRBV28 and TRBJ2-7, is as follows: DVKVTQSSRYLVKRTGEKVFLECVQDMDHENMFWYRQDPGLGLRLIYFSYDVKMKEKGDIPEGYSVSREKKERFSLILESASTNQTSMYLCASSLGQVSEQYFGPGTRLTVT.

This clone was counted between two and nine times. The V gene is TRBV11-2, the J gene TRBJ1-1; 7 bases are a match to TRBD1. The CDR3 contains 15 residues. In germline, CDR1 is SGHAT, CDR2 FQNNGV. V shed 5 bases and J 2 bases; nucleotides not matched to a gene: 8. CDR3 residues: CASSAYRGLNTEAFF. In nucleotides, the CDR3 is TGTGCCAGCAGCGCGTACAGGGGACTCAACACTGAAGCTTTCTTT. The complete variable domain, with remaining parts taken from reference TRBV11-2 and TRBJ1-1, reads EAGVAQSPRYKIIEKRQSVAFWCNPISGHATLYWYQQILGQGPKLLIQFQNNGVVDDSQLPKDRFSAERLKGVDSTLKIQPAKLEDSAVYLCASSAYRGLNTEAFFGQGTRLTVV.

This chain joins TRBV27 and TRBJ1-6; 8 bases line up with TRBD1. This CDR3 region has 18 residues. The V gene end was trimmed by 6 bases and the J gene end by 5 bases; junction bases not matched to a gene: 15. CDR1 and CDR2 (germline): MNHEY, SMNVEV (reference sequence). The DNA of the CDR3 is TGTGCCAGCAGCCGGACAGGGCCAAGGAACTCAAATAATTCACCCCTCCACTTT. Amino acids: CASSRTGPRNSNNSPLHF.

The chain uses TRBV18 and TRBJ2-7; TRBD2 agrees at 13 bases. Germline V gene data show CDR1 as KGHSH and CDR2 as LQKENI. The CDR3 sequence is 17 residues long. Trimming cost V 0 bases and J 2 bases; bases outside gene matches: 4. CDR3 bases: TGTGCCAGCTCACCACCCGGACTAGCGGGGGCTGCCTACGAGCAGTACTTC. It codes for CASSPPGLAGAAYEQYF.

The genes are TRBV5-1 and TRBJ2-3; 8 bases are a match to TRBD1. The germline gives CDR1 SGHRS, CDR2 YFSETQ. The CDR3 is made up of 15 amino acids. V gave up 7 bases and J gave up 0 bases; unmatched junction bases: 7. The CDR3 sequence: CASQNRDRSTDTQYF. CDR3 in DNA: TGCGCCAGCCAAAACCGGGACAGGAGCACAGATACGCAGTATTTT.

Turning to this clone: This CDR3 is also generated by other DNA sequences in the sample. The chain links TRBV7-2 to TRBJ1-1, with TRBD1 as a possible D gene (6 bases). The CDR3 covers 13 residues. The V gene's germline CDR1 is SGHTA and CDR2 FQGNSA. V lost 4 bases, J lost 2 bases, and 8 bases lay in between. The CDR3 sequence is CASSSQGNTEAFF. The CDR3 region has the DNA TGTGCCAGCAGCTCACAGGGCAACACTGAAGCTTTCTTT.